The rows below give T cell receptor beta chains drawn from one sample of a study of shared clonotypes between healthy human individuals. This table comes from immunoSEQ multiplex PCR, and its TCRdb copy is limited to in-frame clones, with some not included. The sample has about 2.2 million clones, 93% seen once. The sequenced sample was naive CD8+ T cells from PBMCs. The receptor set was obtained from a young man in good health. Some clones in this sample may be carry-over from other donors' samples. Each CDR3 is given with its conserved first and last residue. Rows give clone size only sometimes, using once, few, many, or a class for an expanded clone.

TRBJ2-6 | . | TRBV28 | 16 | CASSLWLSSGANVLTF
TRBJ1-2 | . | TRBV13 | 13 | CASSGQGFYGYTF
TRBJ2-1 | . | TRBV11-3 | 16 | CASSPQRGGRSGEQFF
TRBJ1-4 | . | TRBV25-1 | 17 | CASSEYPFREDVEKLFF
TRBJ2-7 | . | TRBV28 | 13 | CATGQHALAEQYF
TRBJ2-3 | . | TRBV7-8 | 17 | CASSKWTSGGYTDTQYF
TRBJ2-7 | . | TRBV29-1 | 13 | CSVQIQGAYEQYF
TRBJ2-3 | . | TRBV5-4 | 15 | CATREVAGRTDTQYF
TRBJ2-7 | . | TRBV5-1 | 16 | CASSWEIDRVAYEQYF
TRBJ2-3 | . | TRBV7-3 | 14 | CASSLVATADTQYF
TRBJ2-1 | . | TRBV6-5 | 15 | CASSQSQRSYGEQFF
TRBJ2-6 | . | TRBV27 | 18 | CASTYLAGGPSGANVLTF
TRBJ2-7 | . | TRBV11-2 | 13 | CASSSRQTYEQYF
TRBJ2-1 | . | TRBV27 | 15 | CASSLSGRQVNEQFF
TRBJ2-5 | . | TRBV5-1 | 15 | CASSDRGRAAETQYF
TRBJ2-1 | . | TRBV9 | 13 | CASSVGPITEQFF
TRBJ2-7 | once | TRBV19 | 13 | CASSGAANYEQYF
TRBJ1-1 | . | TRBV2 | 12 | CASTEVGTEAFF
TRBJ2-7 | . | TRBV27 | 14 | CASSPRTGTYEQYF
TRBJ2-7 | . | TRBV2 | 16 | CASKIRDSSLTYEQYF
TRBJ1-6 | . | TRBV4-3 | 17 | CASSQITDRGYNSPLHF
TRBJ2-3 | . | TRBV25-1 | 16 | CASSEDGTGYTDTQYF
TRBJ2-1 | . | TRBV7-3 | 15 | CASSFWDGTYNEQFF
TRBJ1-4 | . | TRBV27 | 14 | CASSKQSLGEKLFF
TRBJ2-2 | . | TRBV6-5 | 14 | CASSYAGHTGELFF
TRBJ2-7 | . | TRBV11-2 | 15 | CASSYSQGPTYEQYF
TRBJ1-5 | . | TRBV19 | 14 | CASSPGNKGQPQHF
TRBJ2-7 | . | TRBV7-2 | 14 | CASSLALEIYEQYF
TRBJ2-5 | . | TRBV27 | 13 | CASSLDKEETQYF
TRBJ1-2 | . | TRBV28 | 14 | CASSELGQIYGYTF
TRBJ2-1 | . | TRBV19 | 15 | CASQKIKLGGNEQFF
TRBJ2-4 | . | TRBV28 | 18 | CASSLHPGQGAAKNIQYF
TRBJ2-6 | . | TRBV27 | 16 | CASSPVFGSGANVLTF
TRBJ2-3 | once | TRBV2 | 16 | CARRGEAGRSTDTQYF
TRBJ2-2 | . | TRBV9 | 16 | CASSIAGGGAFGELFF
TRBJ1-5 | . | TRBV7-9 | 16 | CATGQGADFGNQPQHF
TRBJ1-1 | . | TRBV28 | 14 | CTIRDLFMNTEAFF
TRBJ2-7 | . | TRBV30 | 10 | CAWSKDEQYF
TRBJ1-1 | . | TRBV19 | 12 | CASREGQFEAFF
TRBJ1-4 | . | TRBV4-3 | 15 | CASSRSWGGDEKLFF
TRBJ1-1 | . | TRBV6-1 | 14 | CASSAGGANTEAFF
TRBJ2-7 | . | TRBV5-4 | 15 | CASSLGQGHSYEQYF
TRBJ1-2 | . | TRBV30 | 13 | CAWSAGQGSGYTF
TRBJ2-3 | . | TRBV28 | 17 | CASSFGRTPLPTDTQYF
TRBJ1-1 | few | TRBV7-9 | 15 | CASSSTAAMNTEAFF